Following are 30 T cell receptor beta chains from one sample sequenced in a study of beta chain features in type 1 diabetes. The antigens for these receptors are not known. The investigators reverse transcribed all of the isolated RNA, so they sequenced expressed TCRB transcripts. The method was immunoSEQ multiplex PCR; TCRdb's version includes in-frame clones alone and lacks a portion of them. Of approximately 170,000 clones listed, roughly 8% are singletons. Study-level points and caveats: TCRB CDR3s were moderately but significantly shorter in Type 1 diabetes patients in all four CD4+ subsets.

The sample comprised central memory CD4+ T cells from blood. The receptors come from a woman aged 40 to 49 with type 1 diabetes.

This clone was observed a few times. The V gene is TRBV5-4, the J gene TRBJ2-7; possible D gene TRBD2, 7 bases. The germline V and J ends were trimmed by 0 bases and 6 bases, with 13 bases remaining between them. Looked up from germline, CDR1 is SGHNT and CDR2 is YYREEE (reference sequence). The CDR3 has 14 amino acids. As DNA, the CDR3 is TGTGCCAGCAGCTTGGAGGGGGGGGCCGTCGAGCAGTACTTC. As protein: CASSLEGGAVEQYF.

The rearrangement joins TRBV11-2 to TRBJ1-1; unclear D gene. Per germline, CDR1 SGHAT and CDR2 FQNNGV. The CDR3 extends over 13 amino acids. Trimming left V 0 bases short and J 7 bases short, with 9 bases between. The CDR3 bases are TGTGCCAGCAGCTTAGATCTGGCAGATGAAGCTTTCTTT. This sequence encodes CASSLDLADEAFF.

This clone was found a few times. The V gene is TRBV5-1, the J gene TRBJ2-1; 10 bases are shared with TRBD2. V gave up 0 bases and J gave up 8 bases; unmatched junction bases: 5. This CDR3 spans 15 amino acids. Germline loops: CDR1 SGHRS, CDR2 YFSETQ. The CDR3 loop is CASSLVAGGFYEQFF. As DNA, the CDR3 is TGCGCCAGCAGCTTGGTAGCGGGAGGTTTCTATGAGCAGTTCTTC.

The chain has TRBV29-1 and TRBJ2-6, with 9 bases matching TRBD1. Germline CDR1 reads SQVTM; CDR2 reads ANQGSEA. The CDR3 has 16 residues. With V trimmed by 7 bases and J by 0 bases, 7 bases remained unmatched. Written as DNA, the CDR3 is TGCAGCGCCGGGACAGGGCCTTACTCTGGGGCCAACGTCCTGACTTTC. Amino acids: CSAGTGPYSGANVLTF.

This chain links TRBV11-2 with TRBJ2-3, with 10 bases identical to TRBD2. V trimming: 3 bases; J trimming: 4 bases; junction bases outside the gene matches: 4. CDR1 and CDR2 (germline): SGHAT, FQNNGV. The CDR3 is made up of 15 amino acids. DNA of the CDR3: TGTGCCAGCAGCTTCCTAGCGGGAGTCCCAGATACGCAGTATTTT. It translates to CASSFLAGVPDTQYF.

This clone appeared a few times. The V gene is TRBV5-5, the J gene TRBJ2-7, with a tentative D call TRBD2 (6 bases). Germline values: CDR1 SGHKS, CDR2 YYEKEE (reference sequence). V was clipped by 0 bases and J by 10 bases, with 14 bases between them. The CDR3 loop spans 13 amino acids. This chain's CDR3 is CASSLEAGLGQYF. The CDR3 nucleotides read TGTGCCAGCAGCTTGGAGGCGGGGCTGGGCCAGTACTTC.

V and J are TRBV7-2 and TRBJ1-6; D unresolved. There are 14 residues in the CDR3. The germline CDR1 and CDR2 sequences are SGHTA and FQGNSA. V lost 3 bases and J lost 7, with 10 bases in between. The CDR3 DNA reads as TGTGCCAGCAGCTTCCTAGGTGCCAATTCACCCCTCCACTTT. Protein product: CASSFLGANSPLHF. The whole variable domain, remainder taken from reference TRBV7-2 and TRBJ1-6, is GAGVSQSPSNKVTEKGKDVELRCDPISGHTALYWYRQSLGQGLEFLIYFQGNSAPDKSGLPSDRFSAERTGGSVSTLTIQRTQQEDSAVYLCASSFLGANSPLHFGNGTRLTVT.

This clone was picked up a small number of times. The chain combines TRBV18 with TRBJ1-2, with unresolved D. CDR3 length: 13 amino acids. Germline V gene lookup returns CDR1 KGHSH and CDR2 LQKENI. Trimming shortened V by 3 bases and J by 5 bases, and 10 bases separated the two germline ends. CDR3 in DNA: TGTGCCAGCTCACCGCCCACCGAGTATGGCTACACCTTC. Translated: CASSPPTEYGYTF.

In this sample, this clone turned up a few times. The rearrangement joins TRBV11-2 to TRBJ2-1, with D unresolved. Germline values: CDR1 SGHAT, CDR2 FQNNGV. This CDR3 is 16 amino acids long. V lost 5 bases and J 0 bases, leaving 14 bases between the germline ends. CDR3 nucleotides: TGTGCCAGCAGCCCAGTTTTCTCTAGCTCCTACAATGAGCAGTTCTTC. Translated: CASSPVFSSSYNEQFF.

The chain uses TRBV28 and TRBJ2-3; 10 bases align to TRBD1. Trimming cost V 6 bases and J 3 bases; bases outside gene matches: 3. This CDR3 is 14 amino acids long. CDR1 is MDHEN, CDR2 SYDVKM, per germline. The CDR3 here is CASRGQGFTDTQYF. The DNA for the CDR3 is TGTGCCAGCAGGGGACAGGGGTTTACAGATACGCAGTATTTT.

CDR3 in amino acids: CASSSSGQGSSPLHF. CDR3 sequence (DNA): TGTGCCAGCAGTTCGTCAGGGCAGGGGAGTTCACCCCTCCACTTT. This rearrangement joins TRBV6-5 to TRBJ1-6, with TRBD1 as a possible D gene (6 bases). CDR1 MNHEY and CDR2 SVGAGI come from the germline V gene. The CDR3 has 15 residues. V was cut by 4 bases and J by 9 bases, with 16 bases left in between.

The J gene is TRBJ2-3, the V gene TRBV7-2; 8 nucleotides agree with TRBD2. Losses at the gene ends were 4 bases for V and 5 bases for J; bases not matched to a gene: 11. The CDR3 is made up of 16 amino acids. Germline CDR1 reads SGHTA; CDR2 reads FQGNSA. CDR3: CASSSQSAGTRDTQYF. CDR3 bases: TGTGCCAGCAGCTCCCAGAGCGCCGGGACTAGAGATACGCAGTATTTT.

This chain connects TRBV25-1 to TRBJ1-2; D uncertain. This CDR3 is 13 amino acids long. Between the trimmed V and J ends, which lost 6 bases and 0 bases, there was a span of 8 bases. From germline, CDR1 is MGHDK and CDR2 SYGVNS. The CDR3 DNA is TGTGCCAGCAGAAGCCAAGCTAACTATGGCTACACCTTC. Translated, it gives CASRSQANYGYTF.

This clone was recorded a few times. The CDR3 protein is CASREGSGNEQFF. CDR3 nucleotide sequence: TGTGCCAGCAGGGAGGGGTCGGGTAATGAGCAGTTCTTC. V gene TRBV6-5 combines with J gene TRBJ2-1; tentative D call: TRBD2 (6 bases). V was cut by 6 bases and J by 7 bases, with 13 bases left in between. CDR1 is MNHEY and CDR2 is SVGAGI in the germline V gene. The CDR3 covers 13 residues.

This clone was counted a few times. The chain carries TRBV10-3 and TRBJ2-2; 9 bases are shared with TRBD1. The CDR3 has 15 amino acids. Germline V CDR1 and CDR2: ENHRY, SYGVKD. V lost 4 bases and J lost 4; bases outside the gene matches: 4. CDR3 in amino acids: CAISGDRGSTGELFF. The CDR3 DNA reads as TGTGCCATCAGTGGTGACAGGGGGAGCACCGGGGAGCTGTTTTTT.

This clone was detected only a few times. The same CDR3 can be traced to other DNA sequences in this sample. The genes are TRBV18 and TRBJ2-2; 8 bases map to TRBD1. The CDR3 has 15 residues. V lost 3 bases and J lost 3; bases outside the gene matches: 3. The germline V gene has CDR1 KGHSH and CDR2 LQKENI. This CDR3 is CASSPGQADTGELFF. The DNA of the CDR3 is TGTGCCAGCTCACCGGGACAGGCGGACACCGGGGAGCTGTTTTTT. The full variable domain, in which reference TRBV18 and TRBJ2-2 provide the parts outside the CDR3, is NAGVMQNPRHLVRRRGQEARLRCSPMKGHSHVYWYRQLPEEGLKFMVYLQKENIIDESGMPKERFSAEFPKEGPSILRIQQVVRGDSAAYFCASSPGQADTGELFFGEGSRLTVL.

CDR3 DNA: TGTGCCAGCAGCTTACAAGGGGGCGGGTTTGTGGGGGCCTACACCTTC. This codes for CASSLQGGGFVGAYTF. The rearrangement joins TRBV7-2 to TRBJ1-2, with 7 bases identical to TRBD1. The CDR3 totals 16 residues. Looked up from germline, CDR1 is SGHTA and CDR2 is FQGNSA. V shed 2 bases, J shed 10 bases, and the junction held 16 bases outside the gene matches.

This clone came up many times. The rearrangement uses TRBV7-3 and TRBJ2-2; 7 nucleotides match TRBD1. CDR3 length: 15 amino acids. After removal of 4 bases from V and 4 bases from J, the junction contained 6 bases not matched to a gene. Germline assignment: CDR1 SGHTA and CDR2 FQGTGA. CDR3 DNA: TGTGCCAGCAGCTCAGACAGGGCGGGCACCGGGGAGCTGTTTTTT. It specifies CASSSDRAGTGELFF. Drawing the rest from reference TRBV7-3 and TRBJ2-2, the complete variable domain is GAGVSQTPSNKVTEKGKYVELRCDPISGHTALYWYRQSLGQGPEFLIYFQGTGAADDSGLPNDRFFAVRPEGSVSTLKIQRTERGDSAVYLCASSSDRAGTGELFFGEGSRLTVL.

This clone was counted at least ten times. This rearrangement joins TRBV5-5 to TRBJ2-1, with a weak D call TRBD2 (6 bases). The CDR3 has 14 amino acids. Trimming removed 7 bases from V and 8 bases from J, with 19 bases in between. Germline V gene lookup returns CDR1 SGHKS and CDR2 YYEKEE (reference sequence). In DNA, the CDR3 is TGTGCCAGCCAGCCTAGCGTTATTGGCTATGAGCAGTTCTTC. It codes for CASQPSVIGYEQFF.

This clone has only a few counts. This chain connects TRBV5-1 to TRBJ2-5, with D maybe TRBD2 (6 bases). V was pared by 0 bases and J by 6 bases, with 18 bases between. CDR3 length: 16 residues. CDR1 SGHRS and CDR2 YFSETQ come from the germline V gene. This chain's CDR3 is CASSLDGEEGWKTQYF. The DNA of the CDR3 is TGCGCCAGCAGCTTGGACGGAGAGGAGGGCTGGAAGACCCAGTACTTC.

This clone appeared many times. The rearrangement links TRBV4-2 to TRBJ2-7; D perhaps matches TRBD2 (5 bases). Trimming left V 3 bases short and J 4 bases short, with 22 bases between. The CDR3 is 17 amino acids. Looked up from germline, CDR1 is LGHNA and CDR2 is YNFKEQ. This CDR3 is CASSQFIDAAGVYEQYF. CDR3 coding DNA: TGTGCCAGCAGCCAGTTTATCGACGCGGCGGGTGTATACGAGCAGTACTTC.

The chain carries TRBV6-1 and TRBJ1-2; 9 positions agree with TRBD1. CDR3 length: 13 residues. V dropped 11 bases and J dropped 8; count of bases not matched to a gene: 12. The V gene's germline CDR1 is MNHNS and CDR2 SASEGT. CDR3 protein: CAGADRGVQGYTF. CDR3 nucleotide sequence: TGTGCCGGCGCGGACAGGGGAGTACAAGGCTACACCTTC.

The V and J genes are TRBV11-2 and TRBJ2-5; no definite D call. CDR3 length equals 12 residues. V dropped 5 bases and J dropped 5 bases, with 9 bases sitting between them. Germline CDR1 reads SGHAT; CDR2 reads FQNNGV. CDR3 loop: CASSPSLETQYF. For the CDR3, the DNA is TGTGCCAGCAGCCCCTCGTTGGAGACCCAGTACTTC.

V gene TRBV5-5 combines with J gene TRBJ1-2; TRBD1 matches 8 bases. Germline CDR1 is SGHKS and CDR2 is YYEKEE (reference sequence). This CDR3 is 16 amino acids long. The trim removed 0 bases at V and 4 bases at J, leaving 8 bases unmatched. The CDR3 loop is CASSLDVGQGAYGYTF. The DNA for the CDR3 is TGTGCCAGCAGCTTGGATGTCGGGCAGGGGGCCTATGGCTACACCTTC.

Only a few counts were recorded for this clone. V gene TRBV5-4 combines with J gene TRBJ2-7; 11 nucleotides align to TRBD1. CDR3 size: 15 residues. CDR1 is SGHNT, CDR2 YYREEE, per germline (reference sequence). With 3 bases clipped from V and 3 bases from J, the junction kept 5 bases outside the gene matches. For the CDR3, the DNA is TGTGCCAGCAGCTACCGGGGACAGGGGGTCTACGAGCAGTACTTC. Protein sequence: CASSYRGQGVYEQYF.

This clone was detected a few times. The chain carries TRBV28 and TRBJ2-2; unclear D gene. V lost 2 bases, J lost 3 bases, and 10 bases lay in between. This CDR3 is built from 15 residues. The germline V gene encodes CDR1 MDHEN and CDR2 SYDVKM. The CDR3 loop is CASSLNTRDTGELFF. CDR3 bases: TGTGCCAGCAGTTTAAATACACGGGACACCGGGGAGCTGTTTTTT.

This rearrangement joins TRBV9 to TRBJ2-7; perhaps TRBD1 as D (5 bases). CDR1 is SGDLS and CDR2 is YYNGEE in the germline V gene. Trimming shortened V by 0 bases and J by 3 bases, and 13 bases separated the two germline ends. There are 15 residues in the CDR3. The CDR3 reads CASSVDTGSSYEQYF. DNA for the CDR3: TGTGCCAGCAGCGTAGATACAGGTTCTAGCTACGAGCAGTACTTC.

The rearrangement uses TRBV29-1 and TRBJ1-5, with D possibly TRBD1 on 6 matching bases. The V end was cut by 4 bases, the J end by 7 bases, with 11 bases between. Germline loops: CDR1 SQVTM, CDR2 ANQGSEA. The CDR3 contains 12 residues. The CDR3 reads CSVGGPGQPQHF. CDR3 bases: TGCAGCGTTGGGGGGCCTGGGCAGCCCCAGCATTTT.

This clone has a handful of counts. This rearrangement joins TRBV27 to TRBJ2-7; D possibly corresponds to TRBD2 (5 bases). The CDR3 has 13 amino acids. Trimming cost V 8 bases and J 1 base, with 12 bases left between them. CDR1 is MNHEY and CDR2 is SMNVEV in the germline V gene (reference sequence). The CDR3 DNA sequence: TGTGCCAGCTCCCAGCGGAATTCCTACGAGCAGTACTTC. This translates into CASSQRNSYEQYF.

This clone was counted a few times. This chain connects TRBV7-2 to TRBJ1-5, with D unclear. This CDR3 is 14 amino acids long. Germline CDR1 reads SGHTA; CDR2 reads FQGNSA. V was shortened by 7 bases and J by 0 bases, with 10 bases between the two germline ends. The CDR3 loop reads CASNLFSSNQPQHF. Here the CDR3 DNA reads TGTGCCAGCAATCTCTTTTCTAGCAATCAGCCCCAGCATTTT.